This TCR beta chain was captured by sequencing in a study of T cell responses to AZD1222 COVID-19 vaccine. With respect to this clone: What it recognizes is unknown.

This CDR3 is built from 14 residues. Per the germline V gene, CDR1 is LGHNA and CDR2 is YNFKEQ. Trimming shortened V by 3 bases and J by 4 bases, and 11 bases separated the two germline ends. General study results and limits: Repertoire samples came only from after the peak T cell response.

The assay was immunoSEQ multiplex PCR, and TCRdb's table has in-frame clones only and misses some. The sample lists approximately 200,000 clones; approximately 93% were seen once. Sequencing used peripheral blood, obtained 28 days after the second AZD1222 dose. The source of this sequence is an adult who received the AZD1222 COVID-19 vaccine. The chain has TRBV4-2 and TRBJ2-3; D is unclear. The CDR3 here is CASSQPGGPDTQYF. The CDR3 bases are TGTGCCAGCAGCCAGCCGGGTGGCCCAGATACGCAGTATTTT.